This T cell receptor (beta chain) was profiled in a study of identical twins. Germline V lookup: CDR1 LGHNA, CDR2 YNFKEQ. V lost 2 bases and J 5 bases, leaving 18 bases between the germline ends. CDR3 length: 16 amino acids. Each CDR3 protein is one row after TCRdb ran MiXCR on the 5' RACE reads. This table has under 350,000 distinct CDR3 sequences, just under 9.5% appearing once. These same records also appear under a second study, on yellow fever vaccine responses in identical twins.

J is TRBJ1-2 and V is TRBV4-2; D is undetermined. The receptor's source is a woman younger than 35 in good health. What was sequenced was CD8+ T cells sorted from blood. This CDR3 is CASSQLPPRSLYGYTF. The CDR3, as DNA: TGTGCCAGCAGCCAATTACCTCCGCGCTCTTTGTATGGCTACACCTTC.